These 10 T cell receptor beta chains came from one sample sequenced in a study of blood T cell repertoires in COVID-19. TCRdb keeps only in-frame clones here, not all; method: immunoSEQ multiplex PCR. Of fewer than 300,000 clones listed, roughly 87% are singletons. Sequencing was performed on peripheral blood. The receptors were sampled from a young woman with acute or convalescent COVID-19.

This clone appeared a single time. The same CDR3 can be traced to other DNA sequences in this sample. The chain combines TRBV6-5 with TRBJ2-6; TRBD1 agrees at 7 bases. Germline assignment: CDR1 MNHEY and CDR2 SVGAGI. V was pared by 5 bases and J by 2 bases, with 3 bases of the junction left unmatched. The CDR3 covers 15 residues. CDR3 amino acids: CASSQRGPGANVLTF. The CDR3 DNA is TGTGCCAGCAGTCAAAGGGGGCCTGGGGCCAACGTCCTGACTTTC.

The chain couples TRBV30 to TRBJ2-3, with D possibly being TRBD2 (6 bases). Germline CDR1 GTSNPN, CDR2 SVGIG (reference sequence). The ends were cut back, 5 bases at V and 6 bases at J, with 21 bases in the middle. The CDR3 consists of 15 residues. The CDR3 protein is CAWGSKSAGPDTQYF. The CDR3 nucleotides read TGTGCCTGGGGTTCAAAGTCAGCGGGCCCCGATACGCAGTATTTT.

This rearrangement joins TRBV9 to TRBJ2-1; 11 bases agree with TRBD2. There are 15 residues in the CDR3. J lost 8 bases, V lost 3 bases, and 7 bases had no gene match. Germline CDR1 and CDR2: SGDLS and YYNGEE. The CDR3 nucleotides are TGTGCCAGCAGCGCGTCTAGCGGGAGGTTGTATGAGCAGTTCTTC. Translated, it gives CASSASSGRLYEQFF.

The V call is TRBV4-2, the J call TRBJ2-1; 12 bases match TRBD2. The V gene's germline CDR1 is LGHNA and CDR2 YNFKEQ. The length of the CDR3 is 17 residues. After removal of 3 bases from V and 8 bases from J, the junction contained 11 bases not matched to a gene. CDR3 sequence: CASSHETSGRSGDEQFF. The CDR3 DNA sequence: TGTGCCAGCAGCCATGAGACTAGCGGGAGATCTGGGGATGAGCAGTTCTTC.

This clone was counted once. This CDR3 is CASSSSGELFF. The CDR3 coding sequence is TGTGCCAGCAGCTCTTCCGGGGAGCTGTTTTTT. The genes are TRBV9 and TRBJ2-2, with D uncertain. Trimming removed 4 bases from V and 6 bases from J, with 4 bases in between. The V gene's germline CDR1 is SGDLS and CDR2 YYNGEE. The CDR3 sequence is 11 residues long.

This rearrangement joins TRBV18 to TRBJ1-4, with D possibly being TRBD1 (5 bases). Germline assignment: CDR1 KGHSH and CDR2 LQKENI. This CDR3 spans 15 amino acids. V was cut by 2 bases and J by 0 bases, with 7 bases left in between. The CDR3 region is CASSPGAATNEKLFF. The CDR3 coding sequence is TGTGCCAGCTCACCAGGGGCGGCAACTAATGAAAAACTGTTTTTT. Using reference TRBV18 and TRBJ1-4 for the parts outside the CDR3, the full variable domain is NAGVMQNPRHLVRRRGQEARLRCSPMKGHSHVYWYRQLPEEGLKFMVYLQKENIIDESGMPKERFSAEFPKEGPSILRIQQVVRGDSAAYFCASSPGAATNEKLFFGSGTQLSVL.

The chain couples TRBV6-2 or TRBV6-3 to TRBJ2-2; a possible D gene is TRBD2 (5 bases). CDR1 and CDR2 (germline): MNHEY, SVGEGT. There are 15 residues in the CDR3. Trimming stripped 2 bases from V and 1 base from J, with 8 bases between. In nucleotides, the CDR3 is TGTGCCAGCAGTTACCGGGCGGGGAACACCGGGGAGCTGTTTTTT. It translates to CASSYRAGNTGELFF.

The CDR3 bases are TGCGCCAGCAGCTATCGTGGGGACAGTTATTACGAGCAGTACTTC. Amino acid sequence: CASSYRGDSYYEQYF. The chain recombines TRBV5-1 with TRBJ2-7; 7 bases are a match to TRBD1. The V segment lost 3 bases and the J segment 4 bases; nucleotides outside the gene matches: 10. This CDR3 comprises 15 residues. The germline V gene has CDR1 SGHRS and CDR2 YFSETQ.

CDR3 residues: CASSQSGTGGYEQYF. The CDR3 bases are TGTGCCAGCAGCCAGTCCGGGACAGGAGGATACGAGCAGTACTTC. The chain links TRBV3-1 (or the pseudogene TRBV3-2) to TRBJ2-7; TRBD1 aligns across 8 bases. This CDR3 region has 15 residues. Germline V gives CDR1 LGHDT, CDR2 YNNKEL (reference sequence). Trimming at V came to 3 bases and at J to 4 bases, leaving 8 bases not matched to a gene.

This sequence joins TRBV19 and TRBJ2-7, with D possibly matching TRBD1 (7 bases). Trimming took off 7 bases at V and 3 bases at J, with 19 bases between the two ends. CDR1 is LNHDA, CDR2 SQIVND, per germline (reference sequence). This CDR3 has 15 residues. The CDR3 region has the DNA TGTGCCAGTACCCCAGGGGGGACCCCCTTCTACGAGCAGTACTTC. It translates to CASTPGGTPFYEQYF.